This entry features one T cell receptor (beta chain) sequence. Libraries were prepared by immunoSEQ multiplex PCR; TCRdb keeps only in-frame clonotypes and omits some of them. The sample shows about 180,000 clones, 90% of them seen only once. The sample comes from a study of T cell responses to AZD1222 COVID-19 vaccine. The TCR was taken from an adult in good health. Sequenced here: peripheral blood, sampled on day 0 of AZD1222 vaccination.

CDR3 sequence reads: CSASLRTGNNSPLHF. Written as DNA, the CDR3 is TGCAGTGCTAGTCTGAGGACAGGGAATAATTCACCCCTCCACTTT. The chain links TRBV20-1 to TRBJ1-6; 8 nucleotides line up with TRBD1. The CDR3 has 15 residues. Germline V gene lookup returns CDR1 DFQATT and CDR2 SNEGSKA (reference sequence). V lost 3 bases and J lost 5; bases outside the gene matches: 6.